This T cell receptor (beta chain) originates from a study of CD8+ T cells in alopecia areata (dated by TCRdb to the late 2010s). General notes on the study: The treated patients took part in an open-label pilot trial in which moderate-to-severe alopecia areata was treated with oral tofacitinib at 5 to 10 mg twice daily. Tofacitinib was administered for 6 to 18 months, and 6 months of follow-up off drug were then conducted to assess delayed response and recurrence. For the treated patients, the SALT score, which quantifies what percentage of scalp surface area is affected, served as the measure of disease severity. High-throughput TCRbeta sequencing was used to examine T cell clonal expansion in alopecia areata in both the C3H/HeJ mouse model and human patients. In humans, TCRbeta sequencing was performed on scalp tissue and on sorted CD4+ and CD8+ peripheral blood T cells from healthy controls and from patients with patchy or totalis/universalis alopecia areata. Tofacitinib-treated patients had biopsies at baseline and at 4 and 24 weeks of treatment, with a later scalp biopsy in several patients. Scalp clonality was compared among normal scalp (n=4), patchy alopecia areata scalp (n=8), and alopecia totalis/universalis scalp (n=8). RNA came from the PAXgene miRNA kit for fixed scalp, the miRNeasy kit for PBMCs, and the RNeasy kit for mouse skin. TCRbeta CDR3 regions were amplified by immunoSEQ multiplex PCR with 35 Vbeta forward and 13 Jbeta reverse primers.

To note about this clone: Its antigen is currently not known. There are no base qualities to consult, and no much larger clone falls within one base. This CDR3 is also generated by other DNA sequences in the sample.

The label giving this sample's treatment or condition can be read as: oral pan-JAK inhibitor, 5-10 mg twice daily. From alopecia areata patients, peripheral blood was collected along with lesional scalp punch biopsies. PBMCs were isolated by density centrifugation and stained for CD3, CD4 and CD8, after which CD4+ and CD8+ T cells were sorted on a FACSAria. What the study reported, not specific to this receptor: Because the treated cohort was small and had only one nonresponder, larger studies are needed to examine links between baseline CD8+ expansion and response. During tofacitinib treatment, many expanded lesional clones stuck around in both scalp and blood, and this persistence may partly explain why relapse happens after treatment is stopped. Scalp TCR repertoire analysis is complicated because resident alphabeta T cells in normal human skin are also sequenced, whereas mouse skin is dominated by gammadelta T cells. Shared TCR sequences between patients were less evident than in mice, which may be partly attributable to HLA diversity in the patient population. Tofacitinib significantly decreased scalp clonality and the number of expanded CD8+ clones among the top 100 scalp clones. Compared with normal scalp, lesional scalp, particularly in alopecia totalis/universalis, had higher clonality and more expanded CD8+ clones, which suggests antigenic drive.

CDR1 and CDR2 were assigned from the germline V gene (reference sequence) as GTSNPN and SVGIG. The junction shows trimming of 0 bases on V and 7 bases on J, and the gene matches do not reach 5 bases of it. Counted from cysteine to phenylalanine, this CDR3 has 13 amino acids. Only CDR3 DNA is held: 39 bases, read in frame from base 1. Library preparation was by the immunoSEQ multiplex PCR assay. To provide template for TCR sequencing, every sample had RNA extracted and reverse transcribed into cDNA. SuperScript III was used to make first-strand cDNA, primed with a 2:1 mix of oligo-dT and random hexamers. A synthetic immune receptor repertoire was used to assess amplification bias, and residual bias was removed computationally. Concerning the study's data processing: Raw reads were preprocessed to remove errors, and CDR3 was defined by IMGT conventions from the conserved cysteine to phenylalanine. Clonality was computed by normalizing Shannon entropy by log2 of the number of productive unique TCRs and subtracting the result from 1. CD4 or CD8 identity of scalp clones was inferred by cross-referencing scalp TCRbeta sequences with sorted blood CD4 and CD8 repertoires. The immuneACCESS repertoire file appears here via TCRdb, limited to in-frame rearrangements. These files lack a portion of the clones; in checked studies, under half of the deficit traces to unresolved V genes, and the cause of the others is not known. V and J calls and clone size are given by that table; D and trimming were obtained from the DNA. This sample holds approximately 210,000 clones; just over 65% were observed only once. Jointly, the top ten make up 0.95% to 1.5% of the sample.

This TCR was sampled from a human donor with alopecia areata. This chain is built from TRBV30 and TRBJ1-1; the junction holds 7 bases that match TRBD1. The source material was CD4+ T cells sorted from blood, sampled around week 42, from a patient treated with tofacitinib. CDR3 sequence: CAWSVGQGVEAFF. The nucleotide sequence is given as TGTGCCTGGAGTGTAGGTCAGGGGGTTGAAGCTTTCTTT.